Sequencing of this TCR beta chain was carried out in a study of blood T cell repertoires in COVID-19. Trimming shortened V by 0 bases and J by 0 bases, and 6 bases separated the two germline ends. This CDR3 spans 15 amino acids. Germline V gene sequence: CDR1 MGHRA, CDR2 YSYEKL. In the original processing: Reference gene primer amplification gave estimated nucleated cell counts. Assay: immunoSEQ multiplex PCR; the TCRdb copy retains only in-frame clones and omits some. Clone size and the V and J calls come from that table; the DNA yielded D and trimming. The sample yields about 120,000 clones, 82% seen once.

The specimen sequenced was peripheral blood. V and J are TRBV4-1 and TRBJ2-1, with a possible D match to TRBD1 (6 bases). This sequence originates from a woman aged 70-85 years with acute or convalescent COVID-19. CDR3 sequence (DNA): TGCGCCAGCAGCCAAGACAGGGGCTCCTACAATGAGCAGTTCTTC. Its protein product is CASSQDRGSYNEQFF.